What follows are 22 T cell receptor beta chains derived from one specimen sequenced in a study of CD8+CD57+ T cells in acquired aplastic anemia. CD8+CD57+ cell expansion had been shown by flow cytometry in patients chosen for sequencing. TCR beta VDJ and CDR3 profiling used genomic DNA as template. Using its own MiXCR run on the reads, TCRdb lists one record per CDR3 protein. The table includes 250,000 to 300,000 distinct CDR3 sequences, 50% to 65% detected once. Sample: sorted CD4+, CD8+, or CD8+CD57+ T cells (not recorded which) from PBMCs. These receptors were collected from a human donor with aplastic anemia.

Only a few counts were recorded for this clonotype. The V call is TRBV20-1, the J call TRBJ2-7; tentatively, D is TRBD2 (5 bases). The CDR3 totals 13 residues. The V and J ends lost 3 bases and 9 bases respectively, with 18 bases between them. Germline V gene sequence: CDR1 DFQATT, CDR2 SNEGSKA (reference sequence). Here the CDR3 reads CSASNSASAGQYF. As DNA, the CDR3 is TGCAGTGCTAGCAACTCTGCATCGGCGGGGCAGTACTTC.

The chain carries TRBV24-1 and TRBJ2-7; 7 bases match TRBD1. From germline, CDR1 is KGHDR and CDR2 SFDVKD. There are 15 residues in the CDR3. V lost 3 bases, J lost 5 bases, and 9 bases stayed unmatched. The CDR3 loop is CATSDLRQGRHEQYF. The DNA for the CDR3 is TGTGCCACCAGTGATCTACGACAGGGACGCCACGAGCAGTACTTC.

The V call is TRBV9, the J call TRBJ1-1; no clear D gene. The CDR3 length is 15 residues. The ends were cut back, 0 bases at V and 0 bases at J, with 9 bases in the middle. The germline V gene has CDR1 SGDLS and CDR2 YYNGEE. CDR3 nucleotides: TGTGCCAGCAGCGTAGGTGGCCGTTTGAACACTGAAGCTTTCTTT. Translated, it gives CASSVGGRLNTEAFF. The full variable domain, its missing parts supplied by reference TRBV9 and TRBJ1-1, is DSGVTQTPKHLITATGQRVTLRCSPRSGDLSVYWYQQSLDQGLQFLIQYYNGEERAKGNILERFSAQQFPDLHSELNLSSLELGDSALYFCASSVGGRLNTEAFFGQGTRLTVV.

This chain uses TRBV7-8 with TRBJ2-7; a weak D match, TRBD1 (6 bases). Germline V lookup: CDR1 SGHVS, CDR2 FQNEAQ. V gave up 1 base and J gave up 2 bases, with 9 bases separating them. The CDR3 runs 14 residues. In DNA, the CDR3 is TGTGCCAGCAGCTTAGACAGGGTTGCCTACGAGCAGTACTTC. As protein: CASSLDRVAYEQYF.

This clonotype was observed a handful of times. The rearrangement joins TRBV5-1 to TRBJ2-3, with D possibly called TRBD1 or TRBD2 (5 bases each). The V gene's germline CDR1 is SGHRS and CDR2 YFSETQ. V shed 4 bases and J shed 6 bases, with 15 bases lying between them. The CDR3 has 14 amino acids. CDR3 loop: CASSGARAADTQYF. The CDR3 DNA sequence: TGCGCCAGCAGCGGGGCGCGGGCGGCGGATACGCAGTATTTT.

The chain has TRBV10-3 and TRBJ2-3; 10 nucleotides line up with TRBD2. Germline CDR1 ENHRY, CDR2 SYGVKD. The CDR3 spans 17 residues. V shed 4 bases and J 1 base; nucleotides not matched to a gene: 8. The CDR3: CAISGGLLAGGTDTQYF. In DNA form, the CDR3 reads TGTGCCATCAGTGGCGGGCTTCTAGCGGGGGGCACAGATACGCAGTATTTT.

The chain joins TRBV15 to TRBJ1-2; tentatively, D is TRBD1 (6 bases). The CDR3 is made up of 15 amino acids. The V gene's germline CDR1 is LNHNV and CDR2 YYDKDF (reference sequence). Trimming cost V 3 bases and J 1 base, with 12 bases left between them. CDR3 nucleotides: TGTGCCACCAGCAGTCCGGGACACCTTAACTATGGCTACACCTTC. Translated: CATSSPGHLNYGYTF.

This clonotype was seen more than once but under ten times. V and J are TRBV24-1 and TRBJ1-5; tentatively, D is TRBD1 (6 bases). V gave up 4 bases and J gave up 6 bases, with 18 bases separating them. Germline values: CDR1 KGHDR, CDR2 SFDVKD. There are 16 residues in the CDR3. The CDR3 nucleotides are TGTGCCACCAGTGACCCACGGAGGGGGGAGGGTCAGCCCCAGCATTTT. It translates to CATSDPRRGEGQPQHF.

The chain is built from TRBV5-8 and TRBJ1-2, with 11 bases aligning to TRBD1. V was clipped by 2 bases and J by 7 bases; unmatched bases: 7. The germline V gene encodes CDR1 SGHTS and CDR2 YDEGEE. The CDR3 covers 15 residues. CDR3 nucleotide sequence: TGTGCCAGCAGCTTAAGTGGGACAGGGGGGATTGGCTACACCTTC. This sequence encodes CASSLSGTGGIGYTF.

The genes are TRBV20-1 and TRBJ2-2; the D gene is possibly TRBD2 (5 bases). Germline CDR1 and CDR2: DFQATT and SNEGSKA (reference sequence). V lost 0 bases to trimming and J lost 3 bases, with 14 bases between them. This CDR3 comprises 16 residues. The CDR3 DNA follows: TGCAGTGCTAGAGATGCGGCCGGGGTCTACACCGGGGAGCTGTTTTTT. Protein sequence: CSARDAAGVYTGELFF.

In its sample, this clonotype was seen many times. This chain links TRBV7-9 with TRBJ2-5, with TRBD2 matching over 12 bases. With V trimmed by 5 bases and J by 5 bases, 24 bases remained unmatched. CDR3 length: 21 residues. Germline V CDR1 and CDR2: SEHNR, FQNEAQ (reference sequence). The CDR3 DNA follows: TGTGCCAGCAGCCTACGGAGGGCCCCCCCGTCTAGCGGGAGGGCCGAGGAGACCCAGTACTTC. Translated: CASSLRRAPPSSGRAEETQYF.

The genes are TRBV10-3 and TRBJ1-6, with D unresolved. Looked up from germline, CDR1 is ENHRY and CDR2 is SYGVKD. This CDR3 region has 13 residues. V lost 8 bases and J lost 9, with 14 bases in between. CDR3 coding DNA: TGTGCCATCGGCCCGGGTTCTAGTTCACCCCTCCACTTT. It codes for CAIGPGSSSPLHF.

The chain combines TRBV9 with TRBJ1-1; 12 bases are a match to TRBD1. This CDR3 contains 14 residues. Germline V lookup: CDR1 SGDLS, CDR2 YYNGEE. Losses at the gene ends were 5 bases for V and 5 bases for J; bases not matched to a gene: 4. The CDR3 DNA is TGTGCCAGCAGTGGGGACAGGGGGCGTACTGAAGCTTTCTTT. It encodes CASSGDRGRTEAFF. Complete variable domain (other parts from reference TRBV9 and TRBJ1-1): DSGVTQTPKHLITATGQRVTLRCSPRSGDLSVYWYQQSLDQGLQFLIQYYNGEERAKGNILERFSAQQFPDLHSELNLSSLELGDSALYFCASSGDRGRTEAFFGQGTRLTVV.

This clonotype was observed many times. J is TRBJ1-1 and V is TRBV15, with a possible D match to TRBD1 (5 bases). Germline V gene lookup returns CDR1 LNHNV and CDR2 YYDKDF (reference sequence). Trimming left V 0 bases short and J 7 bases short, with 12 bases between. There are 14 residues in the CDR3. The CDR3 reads CATSRDNGRGEAFF. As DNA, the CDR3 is TGTGCCACCAGCAGAGATAACGGGAGGGGTGAAGCTTTCTTT.

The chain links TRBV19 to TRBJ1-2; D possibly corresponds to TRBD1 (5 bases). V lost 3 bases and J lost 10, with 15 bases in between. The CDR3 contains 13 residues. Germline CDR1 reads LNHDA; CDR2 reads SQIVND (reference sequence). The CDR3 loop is CASSIRQGSDYTF. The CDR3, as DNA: TGTGCCAGTAGTATTCGGCAGGGATCGGACTACACCTTC.

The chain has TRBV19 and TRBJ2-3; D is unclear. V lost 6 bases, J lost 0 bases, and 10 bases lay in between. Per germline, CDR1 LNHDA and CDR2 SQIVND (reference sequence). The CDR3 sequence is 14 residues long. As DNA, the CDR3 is TGTGCCAGTAGAGGATTGGGCAGCACAGATACGCAGTATTTT. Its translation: CASRGLGSTDTQYF.

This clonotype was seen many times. The CDR3 protein is CASSQGTSGTFF. The CDR3 DNA sequence: TGTGCCAGCAGCCAAGGGACTAGCGGGACGTTCTTC. The rearrangement links TRBV3-1 to TRBJ2-1; 12 bases match TRBD2. Germline CDR1 and CDR2: LGHDT and YNNKEL (reference sequence). The CDR3 runs to 12 residues. V lost 1 base and J lost 15; bases outside the gene matches: 1.

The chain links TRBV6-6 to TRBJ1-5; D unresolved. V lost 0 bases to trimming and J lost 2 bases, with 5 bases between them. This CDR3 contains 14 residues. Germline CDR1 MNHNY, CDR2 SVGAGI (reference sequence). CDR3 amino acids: CASSYSEGNQPQHF. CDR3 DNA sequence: TGTGCCAGCAGTTACTCGGAGGGCAATCAGCCCCAGCATTTT.

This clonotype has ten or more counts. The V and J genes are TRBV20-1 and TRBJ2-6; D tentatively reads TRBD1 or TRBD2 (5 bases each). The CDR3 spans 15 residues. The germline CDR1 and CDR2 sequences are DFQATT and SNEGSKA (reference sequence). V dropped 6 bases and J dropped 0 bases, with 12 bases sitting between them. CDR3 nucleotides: TGCAGTGCCTGGGACGGCTACTCTGGGGCCAACGTCCTGACTTTC. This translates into CSAWDGYSGANVLTF.

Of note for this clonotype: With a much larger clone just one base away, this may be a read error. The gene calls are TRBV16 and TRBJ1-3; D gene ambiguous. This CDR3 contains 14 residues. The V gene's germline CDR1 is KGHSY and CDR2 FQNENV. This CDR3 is CASSHGVSGTTIYF. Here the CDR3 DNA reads TGTGCCAGCAGCCATGGGGTCTCTGGAACCACCATATATTTT.

CDR3 DNA sequence: TGTGCCAGTAAGCCACAGGGAAACACCATATATTTT. Amino acids: CASKPQGNTIYF. The chain carries TRBV19 and TRBJ1-3; D uncertain. The V gene lost 7 bases and the J gene lost 4 bases, with 8 bases spanning the gap. The CDR3 has 12 residues. Looked up from germline, CDR1 is LNHDA and CDR2 is SQIVND (reference sequence).

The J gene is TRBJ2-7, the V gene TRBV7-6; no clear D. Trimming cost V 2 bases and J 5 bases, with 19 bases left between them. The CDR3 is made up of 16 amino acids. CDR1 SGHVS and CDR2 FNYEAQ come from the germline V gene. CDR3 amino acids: CASSLQLGARRNEQYF. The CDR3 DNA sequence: TGTGCCAGCAGCTTACAGCTGGGCGCACGGCGGAACGAGCAGTACTTC.